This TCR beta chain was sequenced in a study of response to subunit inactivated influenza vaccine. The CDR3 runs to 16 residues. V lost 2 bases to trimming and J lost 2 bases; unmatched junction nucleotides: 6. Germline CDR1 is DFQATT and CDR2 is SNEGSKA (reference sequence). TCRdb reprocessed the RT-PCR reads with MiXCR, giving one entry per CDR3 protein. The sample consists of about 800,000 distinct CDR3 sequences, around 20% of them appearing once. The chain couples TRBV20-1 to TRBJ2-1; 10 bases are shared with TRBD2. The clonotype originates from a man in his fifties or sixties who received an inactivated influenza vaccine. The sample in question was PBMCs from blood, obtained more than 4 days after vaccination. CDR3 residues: CSARSKREGAYNEQFF. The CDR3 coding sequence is TGCAGTGCTAGATCTAAGCGGGAGGGAGCCTACAATGAGCAGTTCTTC.